Detailed here is one T cell receptor (beta chain). The data were obtained in a study of T-cell memory formation after mild COVID-19. From the 5' RACE reads, TCRdb called clonotypes with MiXCR, one entry per CDR3 protein. The sample gives 200,000 to 250,000 distinct CDR3 sequences, 9.5% of which show up once; roughly 4% is in the top ten. V lost 0 bases to trimming and J lost 0 bases, with 8 bases between them. The CDR3 covers 15 residues. Germline values: CDR1 SGHRS, CDR2 YFSETQ. The clonotype originates from a man between 18 and 35 years old who had mild COVID-19 (a few samples of this study predate the infection). Cell type and time point are not known. This sequence joins TRBV5-1 and TRBJ2-3, with D possibly TRBD2 on 6 matching bases. Input material: PBMCs or a T cell subset sorted from them (not recorded which). The DNA of the CDR3 is TGCGCCAGCAGCTTGGGGGCGGGGAGCACAGATACGCAGTATTTT. This translates into CASSLGAGSTDTQYF.